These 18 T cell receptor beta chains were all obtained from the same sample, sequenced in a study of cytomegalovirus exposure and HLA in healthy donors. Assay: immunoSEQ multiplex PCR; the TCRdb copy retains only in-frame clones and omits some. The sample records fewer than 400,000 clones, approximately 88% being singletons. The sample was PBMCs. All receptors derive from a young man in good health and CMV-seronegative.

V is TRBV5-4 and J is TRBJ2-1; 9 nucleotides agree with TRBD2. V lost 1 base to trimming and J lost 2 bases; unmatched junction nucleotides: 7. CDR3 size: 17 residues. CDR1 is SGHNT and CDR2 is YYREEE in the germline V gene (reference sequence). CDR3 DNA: TGTGCCAGCAGCTTGATAGCGGGGGCCTACGCCTACAATGAGCAGTTCTTC. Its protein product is CASSLIAGAYAYNEQFF.

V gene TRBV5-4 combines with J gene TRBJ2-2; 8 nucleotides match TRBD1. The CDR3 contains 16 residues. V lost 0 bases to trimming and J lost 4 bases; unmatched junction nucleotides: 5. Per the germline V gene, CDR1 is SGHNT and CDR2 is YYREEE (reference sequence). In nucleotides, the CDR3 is TGTGCCAGCAGCTTGGGCAAACAGGGGGTCACCGGGGAGCTGTTTTTT. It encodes CASSLGKQGVTGELFF.

The CDR3 region is CASSQGTGDNSPLHF. CDR3 nucleotides: TGTGCCAGCAGCCAGGGGACAGGGGATAATTCACCCCTCCACTTT. The chain recombines TRBV7-6 with TRBJ1-6, with 10 bases aligning to TRBD1. V trimming: 5 bases; J trimming: 5 bases; junction bases outside the gene matches: 3. The CDR3 length is 15 residues. Germline V lookup: CDR1 SGHVS, CDR2 FNYEAQ. Full variable domain (outside the CDR3, taken from reference TRBV7-6 and TRBJ1-6): GAGVSQSPRYKVTKRGQDVALRCDPISGHVSLYWYRQALGQGPEFLTYFNYEAQQDKSGLPNDRFSAERPEGSISTLTIQRTEQRDSAMYRCASSQGTGDNSPLHFGNGTRLTVT.

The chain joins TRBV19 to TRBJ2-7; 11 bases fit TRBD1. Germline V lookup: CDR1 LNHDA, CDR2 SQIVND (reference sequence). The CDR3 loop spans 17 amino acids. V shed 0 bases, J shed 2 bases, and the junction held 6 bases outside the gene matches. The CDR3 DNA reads TGTGCCAGTAGTATAGATCTATCGGGACAGGGGGCCTACGAGCAGTACTTC. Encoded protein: CASSIDLSGQGAYEQYF.

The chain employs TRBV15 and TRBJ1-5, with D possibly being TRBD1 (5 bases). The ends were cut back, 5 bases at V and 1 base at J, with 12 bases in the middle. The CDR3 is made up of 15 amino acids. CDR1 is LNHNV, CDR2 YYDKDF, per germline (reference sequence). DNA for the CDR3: TGTGCCACCAGCGGGGGGACGCCGAGCAATCAGCCCCAGCATTTT. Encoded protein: CATSGGTPSNQPQHF.

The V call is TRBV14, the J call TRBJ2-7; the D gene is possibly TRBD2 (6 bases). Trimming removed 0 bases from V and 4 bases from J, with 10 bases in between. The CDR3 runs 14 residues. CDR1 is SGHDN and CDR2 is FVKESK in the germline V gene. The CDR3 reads CASSQDGGIYEQYF. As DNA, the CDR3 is TGTGCCAGCAGCCAAGATGGGGGGATTTACGAGCAGTACTTC.

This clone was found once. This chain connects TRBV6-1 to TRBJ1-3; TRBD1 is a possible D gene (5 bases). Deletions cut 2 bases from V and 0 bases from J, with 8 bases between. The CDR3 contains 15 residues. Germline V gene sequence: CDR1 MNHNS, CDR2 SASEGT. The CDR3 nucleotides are TGTGCCAGCAGTGAATCAGGGTTCTCTGGAAACACCATATATTTT. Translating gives CASSESGFSGNTIYF.

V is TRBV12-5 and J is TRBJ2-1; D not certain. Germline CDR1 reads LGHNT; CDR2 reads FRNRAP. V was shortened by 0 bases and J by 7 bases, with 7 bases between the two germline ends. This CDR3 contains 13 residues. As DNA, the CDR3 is TGTGCTAGTGGTTTGGTACACGGGAATGAGCAGTTCTTC. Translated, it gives CASGLVHGNEQFF.

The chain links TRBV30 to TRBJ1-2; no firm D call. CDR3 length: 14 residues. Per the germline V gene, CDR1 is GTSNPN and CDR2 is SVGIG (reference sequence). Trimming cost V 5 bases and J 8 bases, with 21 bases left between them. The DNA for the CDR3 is TGTGCCTGGGGCCTTCGGGCGGTTGCGGGAGGCTACACCTTC. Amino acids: CAWGLRAVAGGYTF. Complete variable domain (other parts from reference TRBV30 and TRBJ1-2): SQTIHQWPATLVQPVGSPLSLECTVEGTSNPNLYWYRQAAGRGLQLLFYSVGIGQISSEVPQNLSASRPQDRQFILSSKKLLLSDSGFYLCAWGLRAVAGGYTFGSGTRLTVV.

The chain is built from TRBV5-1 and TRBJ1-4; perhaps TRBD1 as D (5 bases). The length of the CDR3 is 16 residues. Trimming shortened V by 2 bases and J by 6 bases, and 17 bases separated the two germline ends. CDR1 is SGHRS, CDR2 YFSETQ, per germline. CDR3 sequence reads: CASSLYPTEGYEKLFF. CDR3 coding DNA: TGCGCCAGCAGCTTATACCCGACAGAAGGTTATGAAAAACTGTTTTTT. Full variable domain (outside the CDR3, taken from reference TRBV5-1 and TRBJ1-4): KAGVTQTPRYLIKTRGQQVTLSCSPISGHRSVSWYQQTPGQGLQFLFEYFSETQRNKGNFPGRFSGRQFSNSRSEMNVSTLELGDSALYLCASSLYPTEGYEKLFFGSGTQLSVL.

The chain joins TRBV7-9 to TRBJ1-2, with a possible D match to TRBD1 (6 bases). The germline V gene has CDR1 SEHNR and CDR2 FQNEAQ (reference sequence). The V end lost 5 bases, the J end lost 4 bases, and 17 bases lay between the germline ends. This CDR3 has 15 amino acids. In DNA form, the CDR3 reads TGTGCCAGCAGCGACGACAGGACGGTCTCCTATGGCTACACCTTC. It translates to CASSDDRTVSYGYTF.

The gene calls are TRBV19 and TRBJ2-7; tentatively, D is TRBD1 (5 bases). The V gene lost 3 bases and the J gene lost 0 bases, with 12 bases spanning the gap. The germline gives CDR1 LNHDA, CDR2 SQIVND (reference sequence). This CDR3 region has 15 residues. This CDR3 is CASSIGAGTSYEQYF. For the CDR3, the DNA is TGTGCCAGTAGTATTGGGGCAGGCACCTCCTACGAGCAGTACTTC.

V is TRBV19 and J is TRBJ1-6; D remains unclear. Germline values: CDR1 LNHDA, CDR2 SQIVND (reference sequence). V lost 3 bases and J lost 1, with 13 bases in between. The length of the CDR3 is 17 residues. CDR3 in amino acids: CASSIFLRGSYNSPLHF. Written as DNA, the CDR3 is TGTGCCAGTAGTATTTTCCTTCGGGGATCCTATAATTCACCCCTCCACTTT.

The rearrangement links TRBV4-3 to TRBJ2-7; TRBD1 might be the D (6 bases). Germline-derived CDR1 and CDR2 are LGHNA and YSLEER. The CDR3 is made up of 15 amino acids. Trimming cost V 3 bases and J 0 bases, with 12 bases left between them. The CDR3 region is CASSHLGGASYEQYF. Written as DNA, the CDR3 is TGCGCCAGCAGCCACCTAGGGGGTGCCTCCTACGAGCAGTACTTC.

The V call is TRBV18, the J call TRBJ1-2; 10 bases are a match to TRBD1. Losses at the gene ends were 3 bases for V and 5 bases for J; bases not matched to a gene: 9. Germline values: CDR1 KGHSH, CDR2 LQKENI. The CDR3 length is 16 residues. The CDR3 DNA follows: TGTGCCAGCTCACCGCCCCCGACAGGGGGCTTTTATGGCTACACCTTC. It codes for CASSPPPTGGFYGYTF.

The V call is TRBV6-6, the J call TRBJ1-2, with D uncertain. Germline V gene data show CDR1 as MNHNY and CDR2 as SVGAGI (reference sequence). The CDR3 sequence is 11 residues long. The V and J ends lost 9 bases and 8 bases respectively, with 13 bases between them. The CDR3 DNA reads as TGTGCCAGTAATAGCCCCTCCGGCTACACCTTC. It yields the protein CASNSPSGYTF.

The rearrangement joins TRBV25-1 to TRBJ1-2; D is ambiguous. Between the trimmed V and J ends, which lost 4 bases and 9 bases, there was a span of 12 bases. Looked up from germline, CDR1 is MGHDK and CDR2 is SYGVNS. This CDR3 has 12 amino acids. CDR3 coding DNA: TGTGCCAGCAGTGGACATTCGGGAAGCTACACCTTC. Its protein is CASSGHSGSYTF.

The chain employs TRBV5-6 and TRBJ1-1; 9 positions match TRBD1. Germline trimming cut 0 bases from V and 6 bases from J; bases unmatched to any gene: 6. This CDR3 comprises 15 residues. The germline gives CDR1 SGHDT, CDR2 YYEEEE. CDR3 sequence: CASSLGQGGFPEAFF. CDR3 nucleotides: TGTGCCAGCAGCTTGGGACAGGGGGGATTTCCTGAAGCTTTCTTT.